What follows describes a single T cell receptor (beta chain). This CDR3 region has 15 residues. The ends were cut back, 5 bases at V and 0 bases at J, with 10 bases in the middle. Germline V gene sequence: CDR1 MNHNS, CDR2 SASEGT. Data came from immunoSEQ multiplex PCR; TCRdb stores just in-frame clones and leaves some out. The sample lists about 72,000 clones; 92% were seen once. These data come from a study of technical replicates of blood from a handful of donors. The receptor was derived from a human donor in good health. Sequenced material: T cells isolated from PBMCs. The gene calls are TRBV6-1 and TRBJ1-4; TRBD1 might be the D (6 bases). This CDR3 reads CASSSRTATNEKLFF. CDR3 nucleotides: TGTGCCAGCAGTTCCAGGACAGCAACTAATGAAAAACTGTTTTTT.